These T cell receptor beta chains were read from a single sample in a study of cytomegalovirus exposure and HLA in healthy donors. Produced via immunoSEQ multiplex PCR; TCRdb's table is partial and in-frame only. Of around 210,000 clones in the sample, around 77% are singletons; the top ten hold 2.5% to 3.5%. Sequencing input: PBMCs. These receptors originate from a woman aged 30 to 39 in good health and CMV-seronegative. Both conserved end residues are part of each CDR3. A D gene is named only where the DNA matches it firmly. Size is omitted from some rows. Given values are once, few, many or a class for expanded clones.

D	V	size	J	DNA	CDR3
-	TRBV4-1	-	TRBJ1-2	TGCGCCAGCAGCCAGGGTAGCTCTATGCTCGGCTACACCTTC	CASSQGSSMLGYTF
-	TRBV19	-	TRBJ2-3	TGTGCCAGTAGTATTCGTTGGACAGAAGACACAGATACGCAGTATTTT	CASSIRWTEDTDTQYF
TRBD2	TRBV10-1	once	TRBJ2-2	TGCGCCAGCCCCGGTTCAAGTTCCTGCGGGAGAGGCACCGGGGAGCTGTTTTTT	CASPGSSSCGRGTGELFF
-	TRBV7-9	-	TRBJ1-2	TGTGCCAGCAGCCCCGGGGGAAAGCGAGGCGGCTACACCTTC	CASSPGGKRGGYTF
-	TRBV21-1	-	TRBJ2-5	TGTGCCAGCAGCAATTACGTCCCTAGCGGGAGAGAGGAGAGTGTGAACTTC	CASSNYVPSGREESVNF
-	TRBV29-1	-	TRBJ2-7	TGCAGCGTTGAAAACGGGATTTACGAGCAGTACTTC	CSVENGIYEQYF
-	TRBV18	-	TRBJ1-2	TGTGCCAGCTCACTTACTCGACAGGATGGCTACACCTTC	CASSLTRQDGYTF
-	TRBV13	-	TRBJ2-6	TGTGCCAGCAGCTTGGACAGTGAGCTCTCTGGGGCCAACGTCCTGACTTTC	CASSLDSELSGANVLTF
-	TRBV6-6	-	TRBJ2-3	TGTGCCAGCGAGGAGGGGACTGGGGTCGTCGATACGCAGTATTTT	CASEEGTGVVDTQYF
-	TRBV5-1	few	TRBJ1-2	TGCGCCAGCAGCTTGGTGGAGGGCCGAGGTAACTATGGCTACACCTTC	CASSLVEGRGNYGYTF
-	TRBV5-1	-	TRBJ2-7	TGCGCCAGCAGCCTTAGGGAGGGACAGGTAAGGGCCTACGAGCAGTACTTC	CASSLREGQVRAYEQYF
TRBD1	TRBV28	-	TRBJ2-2	TGTGCCAGCAGTTTTGGGGACAGCCTAACCGGGGAGCTGTTTTTT	CASSFGDSLTGELFF
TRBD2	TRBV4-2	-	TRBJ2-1	TGTGCCAGCAGCCACCCATGGGGGGGGGAGAGCTCCTACAATGAGCAGTTCTTC	CASSHPWGGESSYNEQFF
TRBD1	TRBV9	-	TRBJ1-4	TGTGCCAGCAGCGTAGGGTTGGGACAGGGCATCATAGCGGAAAAACTGTTTTTT	CASSVGLGQGIIAEKLFF
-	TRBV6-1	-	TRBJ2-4	TGTGCCAGCAGTGAAGCACGGGTGGGGGGAGCCAAAAACATTCAGTACTTC	CASSEARVGGAKNIQYF
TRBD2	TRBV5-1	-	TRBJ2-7	TGCGCCAGCAGCTTGCTAGCGGGCAGCTCCTACGAGCAGTACTTC	CASSLLAGSSYEQYF
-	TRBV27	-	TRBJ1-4	TGTGCCAGCAGTTTTAAGCGTGGGGGCTTTAATGAAAAACTGTTTTTT	CASSFKRGGFNEKLFF
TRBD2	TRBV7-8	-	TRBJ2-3	TGTGCCAGCAGCTTACTAGCGGGGGGGACAGATACGCAGTATTTT	CASSLLAGGTDTQYF
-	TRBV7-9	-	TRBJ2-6	TGTGCCAGCACCTTCGGGGGCTCTGGGGCCAACGTCCTGACTTTC	CASTFGGSGANVLTF
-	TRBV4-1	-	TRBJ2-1	TGCGCCAGCAGCCAAACCTTTCGGGGGGCTCCCCTCAATGAGCAGTTCTTC	CASSQTFRGAPLNEQFF
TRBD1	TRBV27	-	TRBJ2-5	TGTGCCAGCAGTGGCTTCGGCAGGGGGCCTCAAGAGACCCAGTACTTC	CASSGFGRGPQETQYF
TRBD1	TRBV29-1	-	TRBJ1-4	TGCAGCGTCTACAGGGGGGGGACTAATGAAAAACTGTTTTTT	CSVYRGGTNEKLFF
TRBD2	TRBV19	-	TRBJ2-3	TGTGCCAGTAGTATAGGTGCGGGAGGGCCCTCAGATATGCAGTATTTT	CASSIGAGGPSDMQYF
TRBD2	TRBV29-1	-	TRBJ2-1	TGCAGCGTGGGGGGGATGAGCTCCTACAATGAGCAGTTCTTC	CSVGGMSSYNEQFF
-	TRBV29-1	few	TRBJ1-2	TGCAGCGTTGAACCCAGGTTTAACTATGGCTACACCTTC	CSVEPRFNYGYTF
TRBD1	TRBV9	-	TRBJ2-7	TGTGCCAGCAGCCCCGGGACAGGGTTTAACGAGCAGTACTTC	CASSPGTGFNEQYF
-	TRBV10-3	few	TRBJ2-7	TGTGCCATTGGGCCCCACTACGAGCAGTACTTC	CAIGPHYEQYF
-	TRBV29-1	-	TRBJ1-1	TGCAGCGTTAACCCGACAGGGAACACTGAAGCTTTCTTT	CSVNPTGNTEAFF
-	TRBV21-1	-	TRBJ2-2	TGTGCCAAATTAGCGGAATACACCGGGGAGCTGTTTTTT	CAKLAEYTGELFF